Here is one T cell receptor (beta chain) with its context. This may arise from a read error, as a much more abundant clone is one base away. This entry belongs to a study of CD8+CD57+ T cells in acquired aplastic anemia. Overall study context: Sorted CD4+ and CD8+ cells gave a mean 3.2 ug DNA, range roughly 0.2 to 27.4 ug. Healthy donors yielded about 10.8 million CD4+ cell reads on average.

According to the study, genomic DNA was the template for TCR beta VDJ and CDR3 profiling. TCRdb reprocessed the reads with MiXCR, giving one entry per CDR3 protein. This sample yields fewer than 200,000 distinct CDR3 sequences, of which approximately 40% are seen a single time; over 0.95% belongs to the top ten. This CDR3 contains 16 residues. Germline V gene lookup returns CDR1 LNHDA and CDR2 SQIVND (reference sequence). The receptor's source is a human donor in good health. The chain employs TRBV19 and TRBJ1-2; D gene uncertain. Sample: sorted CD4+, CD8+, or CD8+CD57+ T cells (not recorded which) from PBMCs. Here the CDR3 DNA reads TGTGCCGGTAGTACACCGCGGGTGGGCAGGAGCTATGGCTACACCTTC. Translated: CAGSTPRVGRSYGYTF.